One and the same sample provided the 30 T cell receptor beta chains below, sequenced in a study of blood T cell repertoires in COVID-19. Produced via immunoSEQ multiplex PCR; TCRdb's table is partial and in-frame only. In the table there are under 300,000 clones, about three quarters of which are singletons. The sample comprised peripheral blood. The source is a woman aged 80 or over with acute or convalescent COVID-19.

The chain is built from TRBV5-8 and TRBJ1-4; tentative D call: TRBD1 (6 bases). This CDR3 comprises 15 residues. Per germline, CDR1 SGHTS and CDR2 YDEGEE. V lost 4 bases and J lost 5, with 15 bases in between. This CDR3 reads CASSPRTAKNEKLFF. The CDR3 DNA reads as TGTGCCAGCAGCCCTCGGACAGCTAAAAATGAAAAACTGTTTTTT.

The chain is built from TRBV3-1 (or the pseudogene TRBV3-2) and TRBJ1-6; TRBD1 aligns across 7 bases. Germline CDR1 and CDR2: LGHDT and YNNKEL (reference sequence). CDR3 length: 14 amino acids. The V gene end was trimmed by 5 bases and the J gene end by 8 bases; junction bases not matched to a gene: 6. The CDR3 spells CASSTQTGYSPLHF. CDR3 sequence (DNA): TGTGCCAGCAGCACCCAGACAGGGTATTCACCCCTCCACTTT.

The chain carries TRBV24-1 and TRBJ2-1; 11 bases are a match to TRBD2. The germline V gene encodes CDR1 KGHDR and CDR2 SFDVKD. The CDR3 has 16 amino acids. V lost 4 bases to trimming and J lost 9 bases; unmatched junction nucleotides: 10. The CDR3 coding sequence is TGTGCCACCAGTGACCCTACTAGCGGGAGACTTGGTGAGCAGTTCTTC. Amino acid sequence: CATSDPTSGRLGEQFF.

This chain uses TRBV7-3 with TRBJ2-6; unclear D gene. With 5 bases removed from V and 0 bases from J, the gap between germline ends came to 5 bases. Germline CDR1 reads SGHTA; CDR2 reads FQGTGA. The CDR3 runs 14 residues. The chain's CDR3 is CASSRYSGANVLTF. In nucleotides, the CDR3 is TGTGCCAGCAGCCGGTACTCTGGGGCCAACGTCCTGACTTTC.

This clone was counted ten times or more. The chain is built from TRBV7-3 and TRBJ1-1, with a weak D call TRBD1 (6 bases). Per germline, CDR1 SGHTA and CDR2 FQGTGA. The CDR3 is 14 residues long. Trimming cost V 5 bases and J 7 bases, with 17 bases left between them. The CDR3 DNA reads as TGTGCCAGCAGCCCAGGGGCGCCCACGGATGAAGCTTTCTTT. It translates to CASSPGAPTDEAFF.

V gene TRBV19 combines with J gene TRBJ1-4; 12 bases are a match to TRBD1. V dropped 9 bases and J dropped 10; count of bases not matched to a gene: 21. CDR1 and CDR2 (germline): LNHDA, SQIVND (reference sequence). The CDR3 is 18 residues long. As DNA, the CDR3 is TGTGCCAGCTCGCCGTCCGGGACAGGGGGCGCGAATGGTCGAAAACTGTTTTTT. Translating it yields CASSPSGTGGANGRKLFF.

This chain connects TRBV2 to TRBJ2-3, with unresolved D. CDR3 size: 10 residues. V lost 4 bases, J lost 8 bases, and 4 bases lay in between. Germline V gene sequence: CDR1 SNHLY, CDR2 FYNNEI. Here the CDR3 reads CASSGSTQYF. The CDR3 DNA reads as TGTGCCAGCAGTGGGAGTACGCAGTATTTT.

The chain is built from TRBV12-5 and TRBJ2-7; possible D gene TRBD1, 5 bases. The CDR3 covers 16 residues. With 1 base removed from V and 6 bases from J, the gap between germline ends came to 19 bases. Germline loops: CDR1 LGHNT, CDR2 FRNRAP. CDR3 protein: CASGLAGQGVGVEQYF. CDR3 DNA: TGTGCTAGTGGTTTGGCCGGCCAGGGTGTTGGGGTCGAGCAGTACTTC. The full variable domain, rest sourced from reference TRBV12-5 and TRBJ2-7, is DARVTQTPRHKVTEMGQEVTMRCQPILGHNTVFWYRQTMMQGLELLAYFRNRAPLDDSGMPKDRFSAEMPDATLATLKIQPSEPRDSAVYFCASGLAGQGVGVEQYFGPGTRLTVT.

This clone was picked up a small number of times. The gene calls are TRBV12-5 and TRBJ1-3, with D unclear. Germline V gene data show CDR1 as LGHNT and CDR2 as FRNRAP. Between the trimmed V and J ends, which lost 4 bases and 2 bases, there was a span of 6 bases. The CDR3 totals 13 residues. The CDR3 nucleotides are TGTGCTAGTGGTTATTCCGCTGGAAACACCATATATTTT. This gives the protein CASGYSAGNTIYF.

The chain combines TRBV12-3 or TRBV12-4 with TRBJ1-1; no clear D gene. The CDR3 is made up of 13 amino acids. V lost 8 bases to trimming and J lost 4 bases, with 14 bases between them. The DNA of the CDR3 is TGTGCCAGCGGTCGGAGGGTGGGCACTGAAGCTTTCTTT. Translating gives CASGRRVGTEAFF.

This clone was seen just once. The CDR3 sequence is CASSYAGAATDTQYF. The CDR3 DNA follows: TGTGCCAGCAGTTATGCGGGGGCGGCGACAGATACGCAGTATTTT. The gene calls are TRBV6-2 or TRBV6-3 and TRBJ2-3, with D possibly TRBD2 on 7 matching bases. This CDR3 contains 15 residues. Germline lookup yields CDR1 MNHEY and CDR2 SVGEGT. Trimming removed 3 bases from V and 3 bases from J, with 13 bases in between.

CDR3 in DNA: TGTGCCAGCAGCCAAGATCAGCGGGCCTCCTACGAGCAGTACTTC. Translated: CASSQDQRASYEQYF. The chain couples TRBV3-1 (or the pseudogene TRBV3-2) to TRBJ2-7; a weak D match, TRBD2 (6 bases). Per germline, CDR1 LGHDT and CDR2 YNNKEL (reference sequence). The CDR3 totals 15 residues. The V and J ends lost 0 bases and 0 bases respectively, with 9 bases between them.

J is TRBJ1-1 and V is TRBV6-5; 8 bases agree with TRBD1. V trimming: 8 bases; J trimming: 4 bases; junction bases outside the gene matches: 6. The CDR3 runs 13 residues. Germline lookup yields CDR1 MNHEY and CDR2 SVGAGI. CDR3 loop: CASLTGVSTEAFF. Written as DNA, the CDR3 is TGTGCCAGCTTGACAGGGGTTAGCACTGAAGCTTTCTTT.

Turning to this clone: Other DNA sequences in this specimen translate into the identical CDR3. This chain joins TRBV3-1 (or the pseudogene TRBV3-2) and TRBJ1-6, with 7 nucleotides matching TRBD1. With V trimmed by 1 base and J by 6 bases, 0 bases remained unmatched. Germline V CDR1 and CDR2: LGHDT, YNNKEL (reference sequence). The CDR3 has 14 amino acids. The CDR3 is CASSQGQGNSPLHF. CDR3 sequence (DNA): TGTGCCAGCAGCCAAGGACAGGGTAATTCACCCCTCCACTTT.

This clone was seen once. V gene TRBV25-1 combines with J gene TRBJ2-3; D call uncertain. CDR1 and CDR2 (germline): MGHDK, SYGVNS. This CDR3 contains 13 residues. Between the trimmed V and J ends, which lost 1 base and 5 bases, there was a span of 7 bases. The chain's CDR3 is CASSEWSGDTQYF. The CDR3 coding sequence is TGTGCCAGCAGTGAATGGTCAGGAGATACGCAGTATTTT.

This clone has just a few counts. The CDR3 DNA reads TGTGCCAGCAGCGGGGGACAGGGAAGGGATCTCTATGGCTACACCTTC. Its translation is CASSGGQGRDLYGYTF. The chain combines TRBV5-4 with TRBJ1-2; TRBD1 matches at 9 bases. CDR1 SGHNT and CDR2 YYREEE come from the germline V gene (reference sequence). Germline trimming cut 4 bases from V and 4 bases from J; bases unmatched to any gene: 11. This CDR3 comprises 16 residues.

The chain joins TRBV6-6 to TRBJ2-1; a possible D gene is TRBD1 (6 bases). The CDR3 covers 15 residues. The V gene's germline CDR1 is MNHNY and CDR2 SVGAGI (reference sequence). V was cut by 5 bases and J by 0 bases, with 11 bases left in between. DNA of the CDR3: TGTGCCAGCAGTGCACAGGGAACCTCCTACAATGAGCAGTTCTTC. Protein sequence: CASSAQGTSYNEQFF.

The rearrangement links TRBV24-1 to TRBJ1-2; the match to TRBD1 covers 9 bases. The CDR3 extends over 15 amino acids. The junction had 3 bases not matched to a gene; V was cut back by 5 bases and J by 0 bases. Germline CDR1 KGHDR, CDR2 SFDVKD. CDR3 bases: TGTGCCACCAGTGGCTGGACAGGGGCTAACTATGGCTACACCTTC. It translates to CATSGWTGANYGYTF.

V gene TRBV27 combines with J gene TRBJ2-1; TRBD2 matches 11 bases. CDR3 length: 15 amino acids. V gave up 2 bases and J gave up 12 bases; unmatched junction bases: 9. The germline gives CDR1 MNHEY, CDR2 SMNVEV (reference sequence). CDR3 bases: TGTGCCAGCAGTTTAGGGACTAGCGGCAGTGTAACGCAGTTCTTC. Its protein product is CASSLGTSGSVTQFF.

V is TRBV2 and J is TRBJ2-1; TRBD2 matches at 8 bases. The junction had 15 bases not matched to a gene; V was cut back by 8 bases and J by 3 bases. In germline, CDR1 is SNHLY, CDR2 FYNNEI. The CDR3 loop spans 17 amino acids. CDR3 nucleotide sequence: TGTGCCAGCTCTAGGGGGGAGCGGGGGCCTCTCTACAATGAGCAGTTCTTC. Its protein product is CASSRGERGPLYNEQFF.

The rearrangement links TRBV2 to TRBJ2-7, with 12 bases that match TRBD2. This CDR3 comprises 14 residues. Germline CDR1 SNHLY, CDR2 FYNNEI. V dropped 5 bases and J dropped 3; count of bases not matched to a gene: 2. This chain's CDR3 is CASSSTSGSYEQYF. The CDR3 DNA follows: TGTGCCAGCAGTTCGACTAGCGGGAGCTACGAGCAGTACTTC.

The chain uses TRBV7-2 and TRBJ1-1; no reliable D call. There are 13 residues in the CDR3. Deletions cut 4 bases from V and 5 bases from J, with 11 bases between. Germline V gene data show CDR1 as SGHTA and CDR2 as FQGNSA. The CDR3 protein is CASSSVPETEAFF. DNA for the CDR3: TGTGCCAGCAGCTCAGTTCCTGAAACTGAAGCTTTCTTT. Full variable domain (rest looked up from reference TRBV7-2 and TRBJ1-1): GAGVSQSPSNKVTEKGKDVELRCDPISGHTALYWYRQSLGQGLEFLIYFQGNSAPDKSGLPSDRFSAERTGGSVSTLTIQRTQQEDSAVYLCASSSVPETEAFFGQGTRLTVV.

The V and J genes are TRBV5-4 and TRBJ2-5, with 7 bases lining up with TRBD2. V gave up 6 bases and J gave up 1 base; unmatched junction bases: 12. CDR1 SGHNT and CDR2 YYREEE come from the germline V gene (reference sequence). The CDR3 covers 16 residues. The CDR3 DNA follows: TGTGCCAGCACCCTCGGCGGGGGTATGGGCCAAGAGACCCAGTACTTC. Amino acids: CASTLGGGMGQETQYF.

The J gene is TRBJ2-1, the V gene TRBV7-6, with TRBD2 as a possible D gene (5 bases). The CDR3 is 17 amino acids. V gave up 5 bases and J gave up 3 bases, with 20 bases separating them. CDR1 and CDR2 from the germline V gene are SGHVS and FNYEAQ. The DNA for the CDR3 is TGTGCCAGCAGCCCCCGATCAAGCGGAGCCGTCTACAATGAGCAGTTCTTC. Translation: CASSPRSSGAVYNEQFF.

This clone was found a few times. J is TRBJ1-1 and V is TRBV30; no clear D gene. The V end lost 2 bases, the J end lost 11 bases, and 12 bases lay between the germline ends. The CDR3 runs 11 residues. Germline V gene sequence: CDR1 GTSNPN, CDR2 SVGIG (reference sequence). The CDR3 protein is CAWSPGSMAFF. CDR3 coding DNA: TGTGCCTGGAGTCCCGGGTCTATGGCTTTCTTT.

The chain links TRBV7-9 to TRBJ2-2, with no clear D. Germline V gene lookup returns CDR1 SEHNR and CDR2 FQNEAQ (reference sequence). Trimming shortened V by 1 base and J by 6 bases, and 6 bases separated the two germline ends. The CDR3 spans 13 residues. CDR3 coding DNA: TGTGCCAGCAGCTTAGTGACTCCCGGGGAGCTGTTTTTT. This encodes CASSLVTPGELFF.

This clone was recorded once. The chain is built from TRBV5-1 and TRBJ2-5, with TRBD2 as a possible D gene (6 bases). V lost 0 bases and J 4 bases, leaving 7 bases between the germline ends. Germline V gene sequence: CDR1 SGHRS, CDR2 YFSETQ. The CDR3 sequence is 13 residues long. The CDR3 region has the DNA TGCGCCAGCAGCTTGGACGGGAGAGAGACCCAGTACTTC. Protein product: CASSLDGRETQYF.

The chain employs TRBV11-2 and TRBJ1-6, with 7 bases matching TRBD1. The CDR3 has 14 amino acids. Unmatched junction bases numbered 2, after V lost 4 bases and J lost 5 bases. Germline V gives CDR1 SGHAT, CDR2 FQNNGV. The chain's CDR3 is CASSSTGDNSPLHF. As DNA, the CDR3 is TGTGCCAGCAGCTCCACAGGGGATAATTCACCCCTCCACTTT.

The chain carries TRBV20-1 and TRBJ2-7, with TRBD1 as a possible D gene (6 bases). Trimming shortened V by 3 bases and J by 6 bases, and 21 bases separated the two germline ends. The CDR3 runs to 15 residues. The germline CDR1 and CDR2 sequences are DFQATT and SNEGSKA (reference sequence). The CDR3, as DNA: TGCAGTGCTAGTGAGCGAGCCCTTGGGGGCTTCGAGCAGTACTTC. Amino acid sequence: CSASERALGGFEQYF.

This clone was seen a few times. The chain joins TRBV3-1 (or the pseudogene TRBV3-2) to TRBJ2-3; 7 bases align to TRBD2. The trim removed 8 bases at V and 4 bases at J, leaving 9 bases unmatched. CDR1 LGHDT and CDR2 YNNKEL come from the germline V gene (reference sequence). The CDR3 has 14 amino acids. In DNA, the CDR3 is TGTGCCAGCCGCGTTCTGGGAGGGTCAGATACGCAGTATTTT. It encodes CASRVLGGSDTQYF.